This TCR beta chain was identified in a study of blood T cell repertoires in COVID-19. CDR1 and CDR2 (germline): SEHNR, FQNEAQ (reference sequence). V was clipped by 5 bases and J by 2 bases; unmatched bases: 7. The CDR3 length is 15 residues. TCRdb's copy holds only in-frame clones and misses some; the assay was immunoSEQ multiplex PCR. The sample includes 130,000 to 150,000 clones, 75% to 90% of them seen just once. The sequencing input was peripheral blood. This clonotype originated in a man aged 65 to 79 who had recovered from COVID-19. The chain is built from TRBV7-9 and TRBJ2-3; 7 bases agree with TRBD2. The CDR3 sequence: CASSPMGGSTDTQYF. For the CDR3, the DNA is TGTGCCAGCAGCCCTATGGGGGGGTCCACAGATACGCAGTATTTT.